The source of this TCR beta chain is a study of blood T cell repertoires in COVID-19. About the research overall: Acute and convalescent COVID-19 specimens originated in the United States, Italy and Spain.

Per the study methods: Amplification with reference gene primers provided the estimates of nucleated cell counts. Clones were read by immunoSEQ multiplex PCR, and TCRdb kept only the in-frame ones, dropping some. The V and J calls and clone size are taken from that table; D and trimming were inferred from the DNA. The data contain more than 250,000 clones, approximately 84% of them seen just once; the ten biggest clones take up roughly 1.9%. This CDR3 is 18 amino acids long. Germline assignment: CDR1 SNHLY and CDR2 FYNNEI. The V segment lost 1 base and the J segment 10 bases; nucleotides outside the gene matches: 12.

The sequencing sample was made of peripheral blood. The sequence came from a woman between 25 and 40 years old who had recovered from COVID-19. This sequence joins TRBV2 and TRBJ2-4, with TRBD2 matching 14 bases. Here the CDR3 reads CASSEVRPGTSGGRIQYF. CDR3 sequence (DNA): TGTGCCAGCAGTGAAGTCCGACCGGGGACTAGCGGGGGTCGAATTCAGTACTTC.